This T cell receptor (beta chain) was sequenced in a study of T cells in localized non-small cell lung cancer. Study outcomes and limitations: Clonality peaked in uninvolved adjacent lung rather than tumor. Higher blood T cell density tracked longer overall survival.

In germline, CDR1 is MNHEY, CDR2 SVGAGI. The CDR3 loop spans 14 amino acids. Losses at the gene ends were 6 bases for V and 6 bases for J; bases not matched to a gene: 4. In regard to this clone: Its matching antigen is unknown.

Using immunoSEQ multiplex PCR, the repertoire was profiled, and TCRdb retains in-frame clones only, with some absent. The table has roughly 20,000 clones, approximately 91% seen once. The sample consisted of peripheral blood, taken before any cancer treatment. This TCR came from a woman aged 35 to 70 with stage I lung adenocarcinoma. This chain joins TRBV6-5 and TRBJ2-3, with 12 bases identical to TRBD2. This CDR3 reads CASSTSGGRDTQYF. CDR3 DNA sequence: TGTGCCAGCAGCACTAGCGGGGGGCGGGATACGCAGTATTTT.